There are a few counts of the clone carrying this T cell receptor (beta chain). The data stem from a study of molecular identifiers for immune sequencing clone quantification. One entry per CDR3 protein, called by TCRdb with MiXCR from the PCR reads. The sample comprises about 500,000 distinct CDR3 sequences, about a fifth of which are singletons, and more than 0.8% rests with the top ten. The CDR3 spans 17 residues. Germline V lookup: CDR1 ENHRY, CDR2 SYGVKD. V lost 3 bases, J lost 4 bases, and 6 bases stayed unmatched. The sample taken for sequencing was naive CD8+ T cells from blood, with Jurkat cell RNA spiked in. Described subset: FACS-sorted CD8+CD4-CCR7+CD45RA+ naive T cells. The sequence was collected from a human donor in good health. Some libraries in this study had Jurkat cell RNA spiked in. V gene TRBV10-3 combines with J gene TRBJ2-1; 13 bases map to TRBD2. The CDR3 protein is CAISDLGTSGAYNEQFF. For the CDR3, the DNA is TGTGCCATCAGTGACCTGGGGACTAGCGGGGCATACAATGAGCAGTTCTTC.